This TCR beta chain originates from a study of T-cell reconstitution after alpha-beta-depleted transplantation in children. Study results and caveats: The origin of high day-60 TCRbeta diversity in some patients lay in surviving recipient T cells and thymic progenitors. Diversity and T-cell counts at one year after transplant derived mostly from new T cells. Reportedly, alpha-beta T cells present about two months post-transplant originated from several hundred expanded clones of graft origin.

Of note for this clonotype: What it recognizes is unknown.

A library of TCRbeta sequences, prepared with unique molecular identifiers, was generated. TCRdb recomputed calls from the PCR reads with MiXCR, one row per CDR3 protein. Of fewer than 700,000 distinct CDR3 sequences in the sample, 10% to 15% were seen once. The germline V gene has CDR1 LGHNA and CDR2 YSLEER. The germline V and J ends were trimmed by 0 bases and 7 bases, with 15 bases remaining between them. The CDR3 is 16 amino acids. This TCR came from a male patient between 5 and 17 years old who had a stem cell transplant for acute myeloid leukemia, so the T cells may come from the graft donor. The sequences come from PBMCs, mostly from graft donor cells, collected 360 days after TCRalphabeta/CD19-depleted stem cell transplant. The rearrangement links TRBV4-3 to TRBJ2-2; possibly TRBD1 for D (5 bases). The DNA for the CDR3 is TGCGCCAGCAGCCAAGATTGGATGACAGACCGCGGGGAGCTGTTTTTT. Translation: CASSQDWMTDRGELFF.